This TCR beta chain was sequenced in a study of blood T cells in healthy people across ages (dated by TCRdb to between 2014 and 2017). For the wider study: In model experiments, template switching captured roughly one uniquely barcoded TCR beta cDNA molecule for every two T cells. The study measured age-related changes in TCR beta repertoire diversity using deep sequencing normalized with unique cDNA molecular identifiers. The donors were divided into four age groups: young (average around 16 years), middle-aged (about 41), aged (approximately 62) and long-lived (about 79). Donors of different ages were randomly distributed across sequencing lanes to avoid experimental bias. Two additional independent replicas of 1 million unique cDNA reads from the same blood draw were analyzed for two donors (one aged 18 to 30 and one aged 80 or older).

Overall results and qualifications from the work: There was a strong correlation between observed TCR beta diversity and the percentage of naive T cells measured by flow cytometry. The long-lived group showed more naive CD4+ T cells, fewer expanded clones and increased TCR diversity than the aged group, suggesting age selection. Because donor CMV infection status was unknown, age-related changes in expanded clonotypes were potentially confounded. Estimates of total diversity from one million sequenced T cells were regarded as lower bounds and underestimates. Bulk unsorted PBMC profiling prevented conclusive comparison of naive and antigen-experienced compartments. As age increased, observed TCR beta diversity per million T cells dropped in a roughly linear way, and a significant reduction was already evident by age 40.

This clonotype showed up just a few times. The antigen it binds to is not known. No clone much larger than this one lies a single base away; base qualities are absent. Receptor amplification or capture employed 5' RACE. Instrument on record: Illumina HiSeq 2500. A second 7 to 11 cycle PCR used a sample-barcoded 5' primer and a J-beta primer mix. A template-switch 5' adaptor carrying 12 random nucleotides introduced a unique molecular identifier onto each TCR beta cDNA molecule. Each sample yielded at least 2.5 million CDR3-containing paired-end reads. First-strand cDNA synthesis was performed from all RNA using the Mint cDNA synthesis kit, with priming by a TRBC-specific oligonucleotide. After uracil-DNA glycosylase treatment, a first 18-cycle PCR used universal primers M1SS and BC2_uni_R on all cDNA. From the authors' description of their analysis: Normalization of each sample was performed by random selection of 1 million high-quality reads, each carrying a distinct molecular identifier. Instead of being binned into consensus sequences, reads with shared molecular identifiers were discarded. CDR3 identification, clonotype clustering and error correction used MiTCR with a Q25 quality threshold and the strictest error-elimination algorithm. Lower-bound total TCR beta diversity was estimated with a nonparametric unseen species model using Euler transformation. TCRdb itself trimmed the public reads at Q25 with fastp, ran MiXCR and retained productive beta chains. Every CDR3 protein is listed once, alongside the most common genes and DNA of its rows. None of the V and J calls come from the authors' own analysis; TCRdb made them. The sample contains over a million distinct CDR3 sequences, 45% of them found a single time. Approximately 19% of the sample is held by the ten biggest clonotypes.

The donors were a few dozen Caucasian individuals from Russia, aged roughly 6 to 100 years, who were systemically healthy. Around 10 milliliters of peripheral blood were collected from each donor into EDTA-treated Vacutainer tubes. Ficoll-Paque density-gradient centrifugation was used to isolate PBMCs, with at least 7 million obtained per sample. Total RNA, at least 6 micrograms per sample, was extracted from PBMCs with Trizol reagent. The percentages of naive CD45RAhigh/CD27high T cells were determined by flow cytometry on a PBMC aliquot from every donor. The origin of this receptor is a woman aged 60-75 years in good health. Sequencing was done on a sample of blood.

The CDR3 region: CASSVSSGPYNEQFF. The nucleotides are TGTGCCAGCAGCGTAAGTAGCGGCCCTTACAATGAGCAGTTCTTC. The rearrangement combines TRBV9 with TRBJ2-1, with TRBD2 perhaps the D gene, on 6 matching bases. CDR1 and CDR2, looked up from the germline V gene, are SGDLS and YYNGEE. The CDR3 numbers 15 residues from cysteine through phenylalanine. CDR3 DNA is the only sequence kept; it has 45 bases, read in frame from the first base. The V and J ends are trimmed by 1 base and 4 bases, leaving 12 bases between them.